This passage covers 4 T cell receptor beta chains from one sample sequenced in a study of T cells in tuberculosis. After thawing and overnight rest, PBMC were stained with GMM-loaded CD1B tetramer, viability dye and anti-CD3 for sorting. CD1B tetramers were loaded with Rhodococcus equi-derived C32 glucose monomycolate. TCRdb's table, derived via immunoSEQ multiplex PCR, lists solely in-frame clones and lacks some. The table records about 58,000 clones, 88% of them present only once. Sequencing input: CD1b-GMM tetramer-negative cells sorted from PBMCs. The receptors were gathered from an adult woman with latent tuberculosis.

The chain links TRBV28 to TRBJ1-1, with 7 bases fitting TRBD1. V trimming: 2 bases; J trimming: 1 base; junction bases outside the gene matches: 4. Per the germline V gene, CDR1 is MDHEN and CDR2 is SYDVKM. The CDR3 is made up of 15 amino acids. CDR3 region: CASSLPAGGNTEAFF. The CDR3, as DNA: TGTGCCAGCAGTTTACCTGCAGGGGGGAACACTGAAGCTTTCTTT.

The chain carries TRBV12-5 and TRBJ1-6, with TRBD1 as a possible D gene (5 bases). V lost 4 bases to trimming and J lost 7 bases, with 11 bases between them. The CDR3 consists of 14 residues. Germline V gene sequence: CDR1 LGHNT, CDR2 FRNRAP. In DNA, the CDR3 is TGTGCTAGTGGTTCCGGACAAGGGAATTCACCCCTCCACTTT. It yields the protein CASGSGQGNSPLHF.

This clone is a singleton in its sample. Sequence at one end of the junction differs from germline and may be a read error. This rearrangement joins TRBV6-1 to TRBJ2-1; 14 bases line up with TRBD2. The CDR3 loop spans 16 amino acids. The germline V gene encodes CDR1 MNHNS and CDR2 SASEGT. The CDR3 DNA is TGTGCCAGCAGTAAAGCCGGGACTAGCGGGAGAAATGAGCAGTTCTTC. It is translated as CASSKAGTSGRNEQFF.

Written as DNA, the CDR3 is TGTGCCAGCAGCTTAGTCGGACCGAGCGGCAATGAGCAGTTCTTC. Protein: CASSLVGPSGNEQFF. V and J are TRBV7-2 and TRBJ2-1, with TRBD2 as a possible D gene (5 bases). V was shortened by 1 base and J by 6 bases, with 13 bases between the two germline ends. The CDR3 is 15 amino acids. The germline V gene has CDR1 SGHTA and CDR2 FQGNSA.